Below, 17 T cell receptor beta chains from the same sample are listed, as sequenced in a study of cytomegalovirus exposure and HLA in healthy donors. PCR employed 60 Vbeta and 13 Jbeta primers. Using immunoSEQ multiplex PCR, the repertoire was profiled, and TCRdb retains in-frame clones only, with some absent. The sample has approximately 190,000 clones, roughly 90% seen once. The specimen was PBMCs. The receptors originated from a boy aged 2-9 years in good health and CMV-seronegative.

The chain links TRBV27 to TRBJ2-5; 11 bases are a match to TRBD2. The CDR3 has 16 amino acids. In germline, CDR1 is MNHEY, CDR2 SMNVEV (reference sequence). V gave up 0 bases and J gave up 5 bases; unmatched junction bases: 5. The CDR3 sequence is CASSLSSGGAGETQYF. The DNA for the CDR3 is TGTGCCAGCAGTTTATCTAGCGGGGGGGCGGGGGAGACCCAGTACTTC.

The V gene is TRBV18, the J gene TRBJ1-5; 8 bases are shared with TRBD1. The germline V gene has CDR1 KGHSH and CDR2 LQKENI. This CDR3 is built from 17 residues. The V segment lost 6 bases and the J segment 1 base; nucleotides outside the gene matches: 11. CDR3 in amino acids: CASSPNPGQVSNQPQHF. As DNA, the CDR3 is TGTGCCAGCTCGCCCAATCCGGGACAGGTCAGCAATCAGCCCCAGCATTTT.

The V call is TRBV7-6, the J call TRBJ1-1, with a weak D call TRBD1 (6 bases). Germline V gene sequence: CDR1 SGHVS, CDR2 FNYEAQ. CDR3 length: 13 amino acids. V was pared by 5 bases and J by 5 bases, with 12 bases between. CDR3 sequence: CASSRYQGTEAFF. CDR3 sequence (DNA): TGTGCCAGCAGCCGTTACCAGGGGACTGAAGCTTTCTTT.

The chain is built from TRBV5-1 and TRBJ2-6; 12 nucleotides match TRBD1. V lost 6 bases, J lost 0 bases, and 16 bases stayed unmatched. The germline V gene has CDR1 SGHRS and CDR2 YFSETQ. The CDR3 consists of 21 residues. CDR3 amino acids: CASTGQGAYRAFNSGANVLTF. CDR3 DNA sequence: TGCGCCAGCACGGGACAGGGGGCCTATCGGGCTTTTAACTCTGGGGCCAACGTCCTGACTTTC.

The genes are TRBV28 and TRBJ1-2, with D perhaps matching TRBD1 (6 bases). CDR1 is MDHEN, CDR2 SYDVKM, per germline. The CDR3 is made up of 12 amino acids. The germline V and J ends were trimmed by 3 bases and 7 bases, with 9 bases remaining between them. This chain's CDR3 is CASSFAGAGYTF. DNA for the CDR3: TGTGCCAGCAGTTTTGCAGGGGCTGGCTACACCTTC.

CDR3 region: CASSLKRGRVVETQYF. The CDR3 DNA reads as TGTGCCAGCAGCTTGAAGCGGGGCAGGGTGGTAGAGACCCAGTACTTC. This chain joins TRBV5-6 and TRBJ2-5, with 7 positions matching TRBD2. The CDR3 consists of 16 residues. Germline V lookup: CDR1 SGHDT, CDR2 YYEEEE. The ends lost 1 base at V and 4 bases at J; junction bases unmatched: 10.

The chain couples TRBV2 to TRBJ2-5; D gene unclear. Germline CDR1 and CDR2: SNHLY and FYNNEI. The CDR3 is 13 amino acids. V was shortened by 4 bases and J by 3 bases, with 9 bases between the two germline ends. CDR3 sequence (DNA): TGTGCCAGCAGTGGCACAGATGAAGAGACCCAGTACTTC. This translates into CASSGTDEETQYF.

This clone was seen only once. V is TRBV5-1 and J is TRBJ1-4; TRBD1 matches at 12 bases. V was pared by 4 bases and J by 5 bases, with 9 bases of the junction left unmatched. The germline gives CDR1 SGHRS, CDR2 YFSETQ. There are 17 residues in the CDR3. CDR3 DNA: TGCGCCAGCAGCCCGGGACAGGGGGCTATTCCAAATGAAAAACTGTTTTTT. It specifies CASSPGQGAIPNEKLFF.

This chain uses TRBV28 with TRBJ1-2; no definite D call. CDR3 length: 14 residues. Germline V gives CDR1 MDHEN, CDR2 SYDVKM. The germline V and J ends were trimmed by 6 bases and 1 base, with 12 bases remaining between them. The CDR3 DNA reads as TGTGCCAGCAGCACCAGGCCGGATAACTATGGCTACACCTTC. Translation gives CASSTRPDNYGYTF.

The gene calls are TRBV5-1 and TRBJ2-7; D uncertain. Trimming removed 2 bases from V and 2 bases from J, with 5 bases in between. The CDR3 spans 12 residues. The germline CDR1 and CDR2 sequences are SGHRS and YFSETQ. CDR3 in DNA: TGCGCCAGCAGCTTTTCAACCTACGAGCAGTACTTC. This codes for CASSFSTYEQYF.

The V and J genes are TRBV10-3 and TRBJ2-5; D unclear. Germline loops: CDR1 ENHRY, CDR2 SYGVKD. The V gene lost 1 base and the J gene lost 5 bases, with 11 bases spanning the gap. The CDR3 covers 14 residues. The CDR3: CAISELVSRETQYF. CDR3 bases: TGTGCCATCAGTGAGTTAGTCTCGAGGGAGACCCAGTACTTC.

The rearrangement links TRBV4-2 to TRBJ2-3; TRBD2 agrees at 7 bases. Germline-derived CDR1 and CDR2 are LGHNA and YNFKEQ. The CDR3 length is 16 residues. The J segment lost 1 base and the V segment lost 1 base, leaving 5 bases of the junction unmatched. For the CDR3, the DNA is TGTGCCAGCAGCCAAGGTTCCAGCGGGGGCACAGATACGCAGTATTTT. Protein product: CASSQGSSGGTDTQYF.

This clone was observed a handful of times. The chain couples TRBV7-9 to TRBJ2-2, with no clear D. The V gene lost 5 bases and the J gene lost 7 bases, with 11 bases spanning the gap. The germline CDR1 and CDR2 sequences are SEHNR and FQNEAQ (reference sequence). The CDR3 has 13 residues. The CDR3 sequence is CASSPLRVGELFF. DNA for the CDR3: TGTGCCAGCAGCCCGCTCCGGGTCGGGGAGCTGTTTTTT. The full variable domain, with the rest looked up from reference TRBV7-9 and TRBJ2-2, is DTGVSQNPRHKITKRGQNVTFRCDPISEHNRLYWYRQTLGQGPEFLTYFQNEAQLEKSRLLSDRFSAERPKGSFSTLEIQRTEQGDSAMYLCASSPLRVGELFFGEGSRLTVL.

The chain couples TRBV27 to TRBJ2-2; weak D call: TRBD2 (5 bases). This CDR3 has 15 residues. In germline, CDR1 is MNHEY, CDR2 SMNVEV (reference sequence). V was pared by 6 bases and J by 0 bases, with 11 bases between. CDR3 bases: TGTGCCAGCAGGAGGGAGATTGCGAACACCGGGGAGCTGTTTTTT. Its protein is CASRREIANTGELFF.

This chain joins TRBV6-1 and TRBJ1-1, with 7 bases identical to TRBD1. The CDR3 spans 13 residues. Trimming removed 6 bases from V and 11 bases from J; junction bases left unmatched: 12. Germline V gene sequence: CDR1 MNHNS, CDR2 SASEGT. CDR3 nucleotide sequence: TGTGCCAGCAGCCTCATTCGGGACAGTGGGGCTTTCTTT. Its protein product is CASSLIRDSGAFF.

V is TRBV27 and J is TRBJ2-5; no firm D call. Looked up from germline, CDR1 is MNHEY and CDR2 is SMNVEV (reference sequence). Trimming removed 2 bases at V and 0 bases at J, with 7 bases between. The CDR3 consists of 14 residues. CDR3 in amino acids: CASSLSTDQETQYF. The DNA of the CDR3 is TGTGCCAGCAGTTTAAGTACAGACCAAGAGACCCAGTACTTC.

This clone was observed once. The chain has TRBV27 and TRBJ2-2, with D perhaps matching TRBD1 (6 bases). This CDR3 contains 17 residues. Germline V gene sequence: CDR1 MNHEY, CDR2 SMNVEV (reference sequence). The germline V and J ends were trimmed by 4 bases and 5 bases, with 20 bases remaining between them. The CDR3 sequence is CASSWTPRGALTGELFF. Here the CDR3 DNA reads TGTGCCAGCAGTTGGACCCCCAGGGGCGCCTTAACCGGGGAGCTGTTTTTT.